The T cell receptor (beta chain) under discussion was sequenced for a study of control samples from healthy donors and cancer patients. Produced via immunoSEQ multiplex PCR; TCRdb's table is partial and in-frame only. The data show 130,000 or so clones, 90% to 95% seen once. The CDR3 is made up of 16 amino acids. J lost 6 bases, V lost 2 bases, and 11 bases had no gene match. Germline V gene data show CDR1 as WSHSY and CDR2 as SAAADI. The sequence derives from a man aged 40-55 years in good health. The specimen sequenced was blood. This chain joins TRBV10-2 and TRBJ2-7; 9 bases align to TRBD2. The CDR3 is CASSEGIAGDFSEQYF. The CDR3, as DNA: TGCGCCAGCAGTGAGGGGATAGCGGGAGACTTCTCCGAGCAGTACTTC.